The sequence of this T cell receptor beta chain was determined in a study of coeliac disease (dated by TCRdb to 2021 to 2024). Some background on the complete study: Because high-resolution HLA typing was not available, biased TRBV7-2 usage was examined as a proof of principle. Next-generation sequencing of rearranged TRB and TRG CDR3 regions was applied to small intestinal lymphocyte fractions from coeliac and non-coeliac patients. The study was aimed at characterising TR repertoires of small intestinal T cells in active, refractory type I and gluten-free-diet-treated coeliac disease. A total of some 30 patients took part in the full study: about 22 had serologically confirmed coeliac disease and 8 were controls with non-small intestinal disorders. TRB sequencing was successfully performed on samples from around 30 subjects, among which some 25 paired bulk unsorted intraepithelial and lamina propria cell samples were included. General study outcomes and caveats: Active coeliac intraepithelial and lamina propria samples had lower TRB and TRG repertoire clonality than controls, suggesting that diverse T cells were recruited. Separating intraepithelial cells from lamina propria cells did not give high-purity fractions, so cross-contamination between the two compartments may have occurred. TRB repertoires were mostly private, with most amino acid sequences found in only one sample, and V-gene usage showed no significant difference between disease groups. The approach was considered by the authors to be unsuitable for unbiased detection of gliadin-specific T cells, as gliadin-specific T cells are scarce and rarely shared between patients.

In the case of this clone: Its antigen is currently not known. No qualities accompany the bases; no much larger clone lies one base away.

Cells were frozen in aliquots of 500,000 to 550,000 in DMSO/FBS in liquid nitrogen, and a single aliquot from each fraction was used for sequencing. Endoscopy and small intestinal biopsy were performed in all 30 or so patients in the study. To release intraepithelial cells, biopsies were stirred for one hour at 37 degrees C in RPMI with EGTA, MgCl2 and 1% FBS. Genomic DNA was extracted from frozen unsorted cell fractions with the Qiagen DNeasy blood extraction kit. The V end loses 0 bases and the J end loses 5 bases, and a stretch of 8 bases separates them. The germline V gene (reference sequence) sets CDR1 to SGHNT and CDR2 to YYREEE. The CDR3 runs 13 residues from the cysteine to the phenylalanine. Solely the CDR3 DNA is kept, with 39 bases framed from the first base. The method was the immunoSEQ multiplex PCR assay. In a multiplexed PCR, the TR loci were amplified; reverse primers were designed against J gene segments, whereas forward primers were designed against V gene segments. The amplified CDR3 regions were sequenced using the Illumina HiSeq System. The study's own analysis went as follows. To strip out PCR and sequencing errors and collapse the data into unique sequences, a nearest-neighbour algorithm merged closely related reads. Repertoires were summarised in terms of clonality and T cell density, with T cell density defined as TR molecules per amount of genomic DNA input. CDR3 amino acid sequences present in at least 80% of unsorted samples were defined as public TRs, and these public TRs were then tested for differential abundance between coeliac and control samples. Differences in clonality and density between disease groups were tested by Kruskal-Wallis tests, followed by Dunn post-tests. TCRdb provides this immuneACCESS table in a form limited to in-frame rearrangements. Some clones are lacking; in checked studies, under half of them reflect an unresolved V gene, and why the rest are absent is not known. V and J calls and clone size come straight from that table; D and trimming were deduced from the DNA. This sample comprises some 970 clones, roughly 76% of them detected only once. The ten largest clones capture 20% to 25% of the sample.

The rearrangement combines TRBV5-4 with TRBJ2-5, with a tentative D gene TRBD2 over 6 matching bases. The specimen was intraepithelial lymphocytes from the gut. Read against the paper, the sample's cell subset or site label means: intraepithelial cell (IEC) fraction of small intestinal biopsy. This clonotype originated in a human donor without celiac disease. This receptor has the CDR3 CASSLAGVETQYF. The DNA sequence follows: TGTGCCAGCAGCTTGGCGGGAGTCGAGACCCAGTACTTC.